Following are 10 T cell receptor beta chains from one sample sequenced in a study of response to subunit inactivated influenza vaccine. MiXCR was run by TCRdb on the RT-PCR reads, yielding one entry per CDR3 protein. The sample lists about 700,000 distinct CDR3 sequences, approximately 14% occurring once. The starting material was PBMCs from blood, obtained 14 to 15 days before vaccination. The source of these receptors is a man between 45 and 60 years old who received an inactivated influenza vaccine.

This clonotype came up many times. A much larger clone differs from this one at a single base, so this may be a read error. J is TRBJ2-5 and V is TRBV5-1; D unresolved. Germline-derived CDR1 and CDR2 are SGHRS and YFSETQ. V was pared by 5 bases and J by 1 base, with 3 bases between. The CDR3 runs 11 residues. CDR3 residues: CASRSQETQYF. In nucleotides, the CDR3 is TGCGCCAGCAGGTCCCAAGAGACCCAGTACTTC.

This clonotype was seen a few times. The chain employs TRBV5-1 and TRBJ2-3, with 10 bases identical to TRBD2. Trimming removed 0 bases from V and 7 bases from J; junction bases left unmatched: 5. Germline V gene data show CDR1 as SGHRS and CDR2 as YFSETQ. The CDR3 sequence is 15 residues long. The CDR3 bases are TGCGCCAGCAGCTTGGGTAGCGGGGGGCTTTATACGCAGTATTTT. Its translation: CASSLGSGGLYTQYF.

This clonotype occurred a few times. The genes are TRBV7-2 and TRBJ2-3, with TRBD2 identical over 11 bases. The CDR3 spans 15 residues. Germline V gene lookup returns CDR1 SGHTA and CDR2 FQGNSA. V dropped 11 bases and J dropped 1; count of bases not matched to a gene: 8. The CDR3 region has the DNA TGTGCCGGAACGACTAGCGGGGCCCGCACAGATACGCAGTATTTT. Translating gives CAGTTSGARTDTQYF.

This clonotype has only a few counts. This sequence joins TRBV9 and TRBJ2-3; D unresolved. V lost 0 bases and J 2 bases, leaving 16 bases between the germline ends. CDR1 SGDLS and CDR2 YYNGEE come from the germline V gene. The CDR3 has 17 residues. CDR3 DNA: TGTGCCAGCAGCGTAGAAAGGACGGGCAGATCCACAGATACGCAGTATTTT. It codes for CASSVERTGRSTDTQYF.

V and J are TRBV20-1 and TRBJ2-5, with TRBD2 identical over 7 bases. This CDR3 has 16 amino acids. The junction had 14 bases not matched to a gene; V was cut back by 2 bases and J by 5 bases. Per the germline V gene, CDR1 is DFQATT and CDR2 is SNEGSKA (reference sequence). The CDR3 region has the DNA TGCAGTGCTAGACCCAAGCGGGACCTCGCAAGGGAGACCCAGTACTTC. It encodes CSARPKRDLARETQYF.

CDR3 residues: CATSSRSGIYNEQFF. The CDR3 DNA sequence: TGTGCCACCAGTAGCCGGAGCGGTATTTACAATGAGCAGTTCTTC. The gene calls are TRBV24-1 and TRBJ2-1, with D perhaps TRBD2 (5 bases). Germline V gene data show CDR1 as KGHDR and CDR2 as SFDVKD. V shed 6 bases and J shed 4 bases, with 15 bases lying between them. The CDR3 runs to 15 residues.

The chain uses TRBV10-3 and TRBJ1-6, with D tentatively TRBD1 (5 bases). The CDR3 extends over 13 amino acids. Germline lookup yields CDR1 ENHRY and CDR2 SYGVKD. V lost 10 bases to trimming and J lost 7 bases, with 14 bases between them. The CDR3 here is CATSETVNSPLHF. As DNA, the CDR3 is TGTGCCACCTCTGAGACAGTGAATTCACCCCTCCACTTT.

This clonotype has a count of ten or more. The chain joins TRBV12-3 or TRBV12-4 to TRBJ2-5; D call uncertain. This CDR3 is 16 amino acids long. V dropped 3 bases and J dropped 5 bases, with 19 bases sitting between them. Here the CDR3 reads CASSLTPPPRVETQYF. CDR3 DNA: TGTGCCAGCAGTTTGACTCCGCCCCCCCGGGTGGAGACCCAGTACTTC.

This clonotype was seen only a few times. The rearrangement joins TRBV5-1 to TRBJ2-2; D might be TRBD2 (6 bases). The CDR3 loop spans 14 amino acids. Deletions cut 1 base from V and 4 bases from J, with 8 bases between. Germline V gene lookup returns CDR1 SGHRS and CDR2 YFSETQ. The CDR3 is CASSLPGSTGELFF. In DNA, the CDR3 is TGCGCCAGCAGCTTGCCCGGGAGCACCGGGGAGCTGTTTTTT.

This clonotype was counted a few times. This chain links TRBV5-1 with TRBJ1-2; the match to TRBD1 covers 7 bases. In germline, CDR1 is SGHRS, CDR2 YFSETQ. After removal of 1 base from V and 4 bases from J, the junction contained 25 bases not matched to a gene. This CDR3 comprises 21 residues. As DNA, the CDR3 is TGCGCCAGCAGCTTGTACCCATCAGGGGGGGAAGTTGAGAGACTTCTCTATGGCTACACCTTC. Translation gives CASSLYPSGGEVERLLYGYTF.